The 25 T cell receptor beta chains below come from one sample, sequenced in a study of beta chain features in type 1 diabetes. These receptors have no identified antigens. What was sequenced were expressed TCRB transcripts, since all of the isolated RNA had been reverse transcribed. The assay was immunoSEQ multiplex PCR, and TCRdb's table has in-frame clones only and misses some. The top ten clones hold roughly 0.016% of a sample with some 350,000 clones, approximately 13% of them seen once. General study findings and limits: Significant though moderate, a shortening of TCRB CDR3s appeared in all four CD4+ subsets of Type 1 diabetes patients.

Sequencing was performed on naive CD4+ T cells from blood. Receptors were obtained from a woman aged 18-29 years with type 1 diabetes.

This clone turned up a few times. The chain recombines TRBV30 with TRBJ1-1, with TRBD1 as a possible D gene (5 bases). V was trimmed by 2 bases and J by 6 bases, leaving 10 bases between them. The CDR3 totals 12 residues. Germline-derived CDR1 and CDR2 are GTSNPN and SVGIG (reference sequence). The CDR3 reads CAWSPDRPEAFF. The CDR3 DNA follows: TGTGCCTGGAGTCCCGACAGACCTGAAGCTTTCTTT.

This clone has a handful of counts. The chain recombines TRBV29-1 with TRBJ2-1; D is uncertain. V gave up 4 bases and J gave up 4 bases, with 5 bases separating them. The germline V gene has CDR1 SQVTM and CDR2 ANQGSEA. The CDR3 consists of 11 residues. The CDR3 bases are TGCAGCGTTGGACTGTACAATGAGCAGTTCTTC. Translation: CSVGLYNEQFF.

Only a few counts were recorded for this clone. This chain uses TRBV9 with TRBJ2-5; no clear D gene. Germline assignment: CDR1 SGDLS and CDR2 YYNGEE. Trimming removed 7 bases from V and 2 bases from J, with 6 bases in between. CDR3 length equals 11 residues. CDR3 region: CASGTQETQYF. CDR3 DNA sequence: TGTGCCAGCGGCACGCAAGAGACCCAGTACTTC.

Points on this clone: The same CDR3 arises from other DNA sequences in this sample as well. J is TRBJ2-5 and V is TRBV7-2, with unresolved D. The CDR3 extends over 12 amino acids. Germline loops: CDR1 SGHTA, CDR2 FQGNSA. Trimming removed 1 base from V and 5 bases from J, with 5 bases in between. CDR3: CASSLVRETQYF. CDR3 bases: TGTGCCAGCAGCTTAGTCCGTGAGACCCAGTACTTC.

This clone was counted a few times. The chain carries TRBV18 and TRBJ1-5; TRBD1 matches 7 bases. V lost 3 bases and J lost 2; bases outside the gene matches: 4. This CDR3 has 15 amino acids. The V gene's germline CDR1 is KGHSH and CDR2 LQKENI. In DNA, the CDR3 is TGTGCCAGCTCACCGATCACAGGGGGCAATCAGCCCCAGCATTTT. It encodes CASSPITGGNQPQHF.

The V call is TRBV7-3, the J call TRBJ2-3, with D possibly being TRBD2 (5 bases). V lost 4 bases and J lost 3, with 8 bases in between. Looked up from germline, CDR1 is SGHTA and CDR2 is FQGTGA. This CDR3 comprises 13 residues. The CDR3 spells CASSSTRTDTQYF. CDR3 DNA sequence: TGTGCCAGCAGCTCCACTAGGACAGATACGCAGTATTTT.

This clone has just a few counts. The chain joins TRBV28 to TRBJ2-3; 8 bases line up with TRBD2. Germline V lookup: CDR1 MDHEN, CDR2 SYDVKM. The CDR3 length is 15 residues. The V and J ends lost 6 bases and 4 bases, in that order; junction bases with no gene match: 9. The CDR3 is CASSIAGRGADTQYF. CDR3 in DNA: TGTGCCAGCAGCATAGCGGGACGGGGTGCAGATACGCAGTATTTT.

The rearrangement uses TRBV18 and TRBJ1-2, with a possible D match to TRBD1 (5 bases). CDR1 KGHSH and CDR2 LQKENI come from the germline V gene. Trimming shortened V by 0 bases and J by 11 bases, and 10 bases separated the two germline ends. The CDR3 is 12 amino acids. The CDR3, as DNA: TGTGCCAGCTCACCACCGGAGGGGTTGTACACCTTC. This codes for CASSPPEGLYTF.

This chain joins TRBV19 and TRBJ1-4; D is ambiguous. Germline assignment: CDR1 LNHDA and CDR2 SQIVND (reference sequence). The V and J ends lost 3 bases and 8 bases respectively, with 10 bases between them. This CDR3 comprises 13 residues. The CDR3 DNA reads as TGTGCCAGTAGTATGGAGGAAGGGGAAAAACTGTTTTTT. Translation gives CASSMEEGEKLFF.

This clone was seen more than once but under ten times. V gene TRBV27 combines with J gene TRBJ1-2; 7 positions agree with TRBD1. CDR1 is MNHEY and CDR2 is SMNVEV in the germline V gene (reference sequence). V dropped 1 base and J dropped 8; count of bases not matched to a gene: 4. This CDR3 comprises 13 residues. The CDR3 nucleotides are TGTGCCAGCAGTTTATTGAGGGGGCAAGGCTACACCTTC. This sequence encodes CASSLLRGQGYTF.

A few counts support this clone. V gene TRBV2 combines with J gene TRBJ2-5; 16 bases line up with TRBD2. J was trimmed by 4 bases and V by 8 bases; bases with no gene match: 1. CDR3 size: 14 residues. In germline, CDR1 is SNHLY, CDR2 FYNNEI. This CDR3 is CASGTSGRGETQYF. CDR3 in DNA: TGTGCCAGCGGGACTAGCGGGAGGGGAGAGACCCAGTACTTC. Complete variable domain (other parts from reference TRBV2 and TRBJ2-5): EPEVTQTPSHQVTQMGQEVILRCVPISNHLYFYWYRQILGQKVEFLVSFYNNEISEKSEIFDDQFSVERPDGSNFTLKIRSTKLEDSAMYFCASGTSGRGETQYFGPGTRLLVL.

This chain joins TRBV29-1 and TRBJ2-1; possible D gene TRBD2, 5 bases. The CDR3 has 12 amino acids. The germline V and J ends were trimmed by 5 bases and 0 bases, with 5 bases remaining between them. CDR1 is SQVTM, CDR2 ANQGSEA, per germline. CDR3 sequence: CSVSGSYNEQFF. Here the CDR3 DNA reads TGCAGCGTTAGCGGCTCCTACAATGAGCAGTTCTTC.

V usage is TRBV29-1 and J usage is TRBJ2-5; 7 bases agree with TRBD1. V was pared by 7 bases and J by 0 bases, with 2 bases of the junction left unmatched. Germline-derived CDR1 and CDR2 are SQVTM and ANQGSEA. The CDR3 covers 12 residues. The CDR3 here is CSATGYQETQYF. The CDR3 region has the DNA TGCAGCGCGACAGGGTACCAAGAGACCCAGTACTTC. Looking up the rest from reference TRBV29-1 and TRBJ2-5 gives the full variable domain: SAVISQKPSRDICQRGTSLTIQCQVDSQVTMMFWYRQQPGQSLTLIATANQGSEATYESGFVIDKFPISRPNLTFSTLTVSNMSPEDSSIYLCSATGYQETQYFGPGTRLLVL.

This clone turned up a few times. The J gene is TRBJ1-5, the V gene TRBV7-2; D is unresolved. Trimming shortened V by 3 bases and J by 4 bases, and 7 bases separated the two germline ends. Per germline, CDR1 SGHTA and CDR2 FQGNSA. This CDR3 has 13 residues. CDR3 nucleotide sequence: TGTGCCAGCAGCTTCGGGGAGAATCAGCCCCAGCATTTT. Amino acid sequence: CASSFGENQPQHF. Using reference TRBV7-2 and TRBJ1-5 for the parts outside the CDR3, the full variable domain is GAGVSQSPSNKVTEKGKDVELRCDPISGHTALYWYRQSLGQGLEFLIYFQGNSAPDKSGLPSDRFSAERTGGSVSTLTIQRTQQEDSAVYLCASSFGENQPQHFGDGTRLSIL.

This clone was counted between two and nine times. This chain uses TRBV2 with TRBJ1-5, with D possibly matching TRBD1 (5 bases). The CDR3 totals 13 residues. From germline, CDR1 is SNHLY and CDR2 FYNNEI. Trimming left V 7 bases short and J 3 bases short, with 10 bases between. In nucleotides, the CDR3 is TGTGCCAGCATGAAGGGGATCAATCAGCCCCAGCATTTT. Its protein is CASMKGINQPQHF.

This chain connects TRBV5-1 to TRBJ2-1, with no clear D. Trimming removed 4 bases at V and 0 bases at J, with 11 bases between. The CDR3 has 15 amino acids. CDR1 SGHRS and CDR2 YFSETQ come from the germline V gene. This CDR3 reads CASSPPLASYNEQFF. In nucleotides, the CDR3 is TGCGCCAGCAGCCCCCCATTGGCCTCCTACAATGAGCAGTTCTTC.

This clone has a handful of counts. The chain joins TRBV10-3 to TRBJ2-5, with 7 bases matching TRBD1. CDR3 length: 13 residues. The J segment lost 1 base and the V segment lost 6 bases, leaving 2 bases of the junction unmatched. Germline V gene sequence: CDR1 ENHRY, CDR2 SYGVKD. The DNA of the CDR3 is TGTGCCATCAGCCGACAGGGCCAAGAGACCCAGTACTTC. This gives the protein CAISRQGQETQYF.

Points on this clone: The junction departs from the called germline gene at one end, perhaps through a read error. The chain carries TRBV30 and TRBJ1-5; D might be TRBD1 (6 bases). CDR1 is GTSNPN, CDR2 SVGIG, per germline (reference sequence). The CDR3 length is 15 residues. Here the CDR3 reads CAWSDGRRGNQPQHF. The CDR3 region has the DNA TGTGCCTGGAGTGATGGTCGCAGGGGCAACCAGCCCCAGCATTTT.

This clone has only a few counts. The rearrangement links TRBV5-1 to TRBJ2-7; D is unresolved. V gave up 0 bases and J gave up 3 bases, with 16 bases separating them. This CDR3 has 16 residues. CDR1 is SGHRS and CDR2 is YFSETQ in the germline V gene. Written as DNA, the CDR3 is TGCGCCAGCAGCTTGGCCACAGTTGATAGTTTCTACGAGCAGTACTTC. As protein: CASSLATVDSFYEQYF.

The sample holds a few counts of this clone. This chain uses TRBV2 with TRBJ1-1; D is unresolved. The CDR3 is 13 residues long. Trimming shortened V by 5 bases and J by 0 bases, and 7 bases separated the two germline ends. Germline V CDR1 and CDR2: SNHLY, FYNNEI. The CDR3 DNA reads as TGTGCCAGCAGTAAGCGACTGAACACTGAAGCTTTCTTT. It encodes CASSKRLNTEAFF.

This clone was counted a few times. The genes are TRBV5-1 and TRBJ2-1; TRBD2 agrees at 7 bases. Germline assignment: CDR1 SGHRS and CDR2 YFSETQ. The CDR3 runs to 16 residues. The V and J ends lost 0 bases and 1 base, in that order; junction bases with no gene match: 4. This CDR3 reads CASSLAGGSSYNEQFF. CDR3 DNA: TGCGCCAGCAGCTTGGCCGGCGGGAGTTCCTACAATGAGCAGTTCTTC.

V and J are TRBV27 and TRBJ2-4, with TRBD2 as a possible D gene (7 bases). The germline V gene has CDR1 MNHEY and CDR2 SMNVEV (reference sequence). The ends were cut back, 6 bases at V and 0 bases at J, with 18 bases in the middle. This CDR3 has 17 residues. Written as DNA, the CDR3 is TGTGCCAGCAGACCCCGCGGGGGACACCTAGCCAAAAACATTCAGTACTTC. This sequence encodes CASRPRGGHLAKNIQYF.

The table lists this clone with a few counts. This chain joins TRBV7-8 and TRBJ2-2; TRBD2 matches at 14 bases. The V gene's germline CDR1 is SGHVS and CDR2 FQNEAQ. CDR3 length: 16 amino acids. J lost 5 bases, V lost 7 bases, and 6 bases had no gene match. The CDR3: CASIGLAGGGTGELFF. CDR3 bases: TGTGCCAGCATAGGACTAGCGGGAGGTGGGACCGGGGAGCTGTTTTTT. Full variable domain (outside the CDR3, taken from reference TRBV7-8 and TRBJ2-2): GAGVSQSPRYKVAKRGQDVALRCDPISGHVSLFWYQQALGQGPEFLTYFQNEAQLDKSGLPSDRFFAERPEGSVSTLKIQRTQQEDSAVYLCASIGLAGGGTGELFFGEGSRLTVL.

V usage is TRBV30 and J usage is TRBJ1-5; 7 bases agree with TRBD1. Germline assignment: CDR1 GTSNPN and CDR2 SVGIG (reference sequence). The CDR3 runs 14 residues. V lost 4 bases and J lost 3; bases outside the gene matches: 6. The CDR3 region has the DNA TGTGCCTGGACGAGGGACAGCCTCAATCAGCCCCAGCATTTT. Translating gives CAWTRDSLNQPQHF.

This clone was detected only a few times. The genes are TRBV4-2 and TRBJ1-1; TRBD1 matches at 7 bases. CDR3 size: 18 residues. Trimming removed 1 base from V and 0 bases from J; junction bases left unmatched: 11. Germline V lookup: CDR1 LGHNA, CDR2 YNFKEQ. The CDR3 bases are TGTGCCAGCAGCCAAGGGTGGCAGGGGCAGGGGGTGAACACTGAAGCTTTCTTT. This codes for CASSQGWQGQGVNTEAFF.